Listed below are T cell receptor beta chains from one sample, sequenced in a study of cytomegalovirus exposure and HLA in healthy donors. Measured with immunoSEQ multiplex PCR; TCRdb has only the in-frame clones, and not every one. The data show approximately 170,000 clones, with under 70% seen just once and less than 3% held by the top ten. The sequencing sample was made of PBMCs. The receptor set was obtained from a woman between 40 and 50 years old in good health and CMV-seropositive. CDR3s include the opening cysteine and the closing phenylalanine or tryptophan. The order of the fields is D gene, clone size, J gene, V gene, CDR3 DNA, CDR3 protein. A D gene is named only where the DNA matches it firmly. For some rows the clone size is stated as once, few or many, or as a class when expanded; others skip it.

d_call: NA; clone_size: NA; j_call: TRBJ2-5; v_call: TRBV7-2; cdr3_nt: TGTGCCAGCAGCTCGCGGACACGGCAGCAAGAGACCCAGTACTTC; cdr3_aa: CASSSRTRQQETQYF
d_call: TRBD1; clone_size: NA; j_call: TRBJ1-5; v_call: TRBV2; cdr3_nt: TGTGCCAGCAGGACCAAACAGGGGAGCCAGCCCCAGCATTTT; cdr3_aa: CASRTKQGSQPQHF
d_call: NA; clone_size: NA; j_call: TRBJ1-1; v_call: TRBV19; cdr3_nt: TGTGCCAGTAGTATAGCCCAGAACACTGAAGCTTTCTTT; cdr3_aa: CASSIAQNTEAFF
d_call: NA; clone_size: NA; j_call: TRBJ1-1; v_call: TRBV19; cdr3_nt: TGTGCCAGTAGGCGACAGTTCATGAACACTGAAGCTTTCTTT; cdr3_aa: CASRRQFMNTEAFF
d_call: NA; clone_size: NA; j_call: TRBJ1-3; v_call: TRBV2; cdr3_nt: TGTGCCAGCAGTGCAGAAAACTCTGGAAACACCATATATTTT; cdr3_aa: CASSAENSGNTIYF
d_call: NA; clone_size: few; j_call: TRBJ2-7; v_call: TRBV7-2; cdr3_nt: TGTGCCAGCAGCCGGCCGCAGGGGATCTCCTACGAGCAGTACTTC; cdr3_aa: CASSRPQGISYEQYF
d_call: TRBD2; clone_size: NA; j_call: TRBJ2-7; v_call: TRBV15; cdr3_nt: TGTGCCACCAGCAGAGACACTAGCGGAACCTACGAGCAGTACTTC; cdr3_aa: CATSRDTSGTYEQYF
d_call: NA; clone_size: few; j_call: TRBJ2-7; v_call: TRBV6-5; cdr3_nt: TGTGCCAGCAGTTACGGTTTCCAGGTCCTCTCCTACGAGCAGTACTTC; cdr3_aa: CASSYGFQVLSYEQYF
d_call: TRBD1; clone_size: NA; j_call: TRBJ2-5; v_call: TRBV2; cdr3_nt: TGTGCCAGCAGTGATGGGACAGGGGTCTTTCTTTCCCAAGAGACCCAGTACTTC; cdr3_aa: CASSDGTGVFLSQETQYF
d_call: NA; clone_size: NA; j_call: TRBJ1-6; v_call: TRBV27; cdr3_nt: TGTGCCAGCAGTCTCTCCGGGAGCTCCTATAATTCACCCCTCCACTTT; cdr3_aa: CASSLSGSSYNSPLHF
d_call: NA; clone_size: NA; j_call: TRBJ1-2; v_call: TRBV9; cdr3_nt: TGTGCCAGCAGCGTAGAGGGGCGGACGGTGGATGGCTACACCTTC; cdr3_aa: CASSVEGRTVDGYTF
d_call: TRBD2; clone_size: NA; j_call: TRBJ2-5; v_call: TRBV29-1; cdr3_nt: TGCAGCGTCAAGCGTACTGGACTAGCGGGATCGGAGACCCAGTACTTC; cdr3_aa: CSVKRTGLAGSETQYF
d_call: TRBD2; clone_size: NA; j_call: TRBJ2-7; v_call: TRBV4-3; cdr3_nt: TGCGCCAGCAGCCAAGACTACGCGGGAGGTTCCTACGAGCAGTACTTC; cdr3_aa: CASSQDYAGGSYEQYF
d_call: NA; clone_size: NA; j_call: TRBJ1-3; v_call: TRBV19; cdr3_nt: TGTGCCAGTAGTATACAGAACTCTGGAAACACCATATATTTT; cdr3_aa: CASSIQNSGNTIYF
d_call: TRBD1; clone_size: NA; j_call: TRBJ1-5; v_call: TRBV7-8; cdr3_nt: TGTGCCAGCAGCCCCTCCCGGCAAGGACAGGGTAGCAATCAGCCCCAGCATTTT; cdr3_aa: CASSPSRQGQGSNQPQHF
d_call: TRBD2; clone_size: NA; j_call: TRBJ2-7; v_call: TRBV6-1; cdr3_nt: TGTGCCAGCAGTGAAGATAACGGGGGGTACTCCTACGAGCAGTACTTC; cdr3_aa: CASSEDNGGYSYEQYF
d_call: TRBD1; clone_size: NA; j_call: TRBJ1-1; v_call: TRBV6-5; cdr3_nt: TGTGCCAGCAGTTACTCGATTTCAGGGGGTCGTACTGAAGCTTTCTTT; cdr3_aa: CASSYSISGGRTEAFF
d_call: TRBD1; clone_size: NA; j_call: TRBJ2-5; v_call: TRBV2; cdr3_nt: TGTGCCAGCAGAGGGACAGGGGGACAGGAGACCCAGTACTTC; cdr3_aa: CASRGTGGQETQYF
d_call: TRBD2; clone_size: once; j_call: TRBJ2-1; v_call: TRBV10-1; cdr3_nt: TGCGCCGCCCACGGGCGGGGGAAATACAATGAGCAGTTCTTC; cdr3_aa: CAAHGRGKYNEQFF
d_call: NA; clone_size: NA; j_call: TRBJ1-1; v_call: TRBV7-6; cdr3_nt: TGTGCCAGCAGCCCATACTCCTGTGAAGCTTTCTTT; cdr3_aa: CASSPYSCEAFF
d_call: NA; clone_size: few; j_call: TRBJ1-5; v_call: TRBV7-7; cdr3_nt: TGTGCTAGCAGCTGGGGGCCGAGCTACAATCAGCCCCAGCATTTT; cdr3_aa: CASSWGPSYNQPQHF
d_call: TRBD1; clone_size: NA; j_call: TRBJ1-2; v_call: TRBV13; cdr3_nt: TGTGCCAGCAGCTTGAGGACAGGGGGAAACTATGGCTACACCTTC; cdr3_aa: CASSLRTGGNYGYTF
d_call: TRBD2; clone_size: NA; j_call: TRBJ2-3; v_call: TRBV9; cdr3_nt: TGTGCCAGCAGCGCTAGCGGGGGGACTAGCACAGATACGCAGTATTTT; cdr3_aa: CASSASGGTSTDTQYF
d_call: NA; clone_size: NA; j_call: TRBJ1-3; v_call: TRBV28; cdr3_nt: TGTGCCAGCAGTTTAACGATTGAGGACACCATATATTTT; cdr3_aa: CASSLTIEDTIYF
d_call: NA; clone_size: NA; j_call: TRBJ2-5; v_call: TRBV11-2; cdr3_nt: TGTGCCAGCAGCTTGGGGGGTCAAGAGACCCAGTACTTC; cdr3_aa: CASSLGGQETQYF
d_call: TRBD1; clone_size: NA; j_call: TRBJ2-7; v_call: TRBV12-5; cdr3_nt: TGTGCTAGTGGTCCGAGGTCTGGGACAGACTTTTACGAGCAGTACTTC; cdr3_aa: CASGPRSGTDFYEQYF
d_call: NA; clone_size: NA; j_call: TRBJ2-3; v_call: TRBV28; cdr3_nt: TGTGCCAGCACCTCGACAGGCACAGATACGCAGTATTTT; cdr3_aa: CASTSTGTDTQYF
d_call: TRBD2; clone_size: NA; j_call: TRBJ2-5; v_call: TRBV4-1; cdr3_nt: TGCGCCAGCAGCCAACTAGCGGGAGCCGTAGGGACCCAGTACTTC; cdr3_aa: CASSQLAGAVGTQYF
d_call: TRBD2; clone_size: NA; j_call: TRBJ2-1; v_call: TRBV7-7; cdr3_nt: TGTGCTAGCAGCCCTAGCGGGGGGCGGGATGAGCAGTTCTTC; cdr3_aa: CASSPSGGRDEQFF
d_call: NA; clone_size: few; j_call: TRBJ2-7; v_call: TRBV6-1; cdr3_nt: TGTGCCAGCAGTGTCCTCGACAGGTCCTACGAGCAGTACTTC; cdr3_aa: CASSVLDRSYEQYF
d_call: TRBD1; clone_size: few; j_call: TRBJ1-1; v_call: TRBV11-2; cdr3_nt: TGTGCCAGCAGCTTAGTGCTCGGACAGGGGGCGAAGAACACTGAAGCTTTCTTT; cdr3_aa: CASSLVLGQGAKNTEAFF
d_call: NA; clone_size: NA; j_call: TRBJ2-2; v_call: TRBV6-5; cdr3_nt: TGTGCCAGCAGTTACTCGCCCAGCGGCGGGGAGCTGTTTTTT; cdr3_aa: CASSYSPSGGELFF
d_call: NA; clone_size: NA; j_call: TRBJ1-5; v_call: TRBV12-2; cdr3_nt: TGTGCAAGTCGCTTACGAGCCCGGGGGGGACAGGGAGGGAAACATAGCAATCAGCCCCAGCATTTT; cdr3_aa: CASRLRARGGQGGKHSNQPQHF
d_call: TRBD1; clone_size: NA; j_call: TRBJ2-1; v_call: TRBV28; cdr3_nt: TGTGCCAGCAACACAAGACAGGGTAGAGAGTATGAGCAGTTCTTC; cdr3_aa: CASNTRQGREYEQFF
d_call: NA; clone_size: few; j_call: TRBJ2-5; v_call: TRBV9; cdr3_nt: TGTGCCAGCAGCGTCGGTACTAGGTCGGAGACCCAGTACTTC; cdr3_aa: CASSVGTRSETQYF
d_call: NA; clone_size: NA; j_call: TRBJ2-1; v_call: TRBV5-1; cdr3_nt: TGCGCCAGCACTCTAACTTACAATGAGCAGTTCTTC; cdr3_aa: CASTLTYNEQFF
d_call: NA; clone_size: NA; j_call: TRBJ1-3; v_call: TRBV5-6; cdr3_nt: TGTGCCAGCAGCCCGGGAGGGGGAAACACCATATATTTT; cdr3_aa: CASSPGGGNTIYF
d_call: NA; clone_size: once; j_call: TRBJ1-6; v_call: TRBV7-2; cdr3_nt: TGTGCCAGCATGACGGGCTATAATTCACCCCTCCACTTT; cdr3_aa: CASMTGYNSPLHF
d_call: TRBD1; clone_size: few; j_call: TRBJ2-6; v_call: TRBV13; cdr3_nt: TGTGCCAGCAGCTTCGGAAGGGGGCATTTTGGGGCCAACGTCCTGACTTTC; cdr3_aa: CASSFGRGHFGANVLTF
d_call: NA; clone_size: NA; j_call: TRBJ1-2; v_call: TRBV29-1; cdr3_nt: TGCAGCGTTGGGGAGGGAGTGGATGGCTACACCTTC; cdr3_aa: CSVGEGVDGYTF
d_call: NA; clone_size: NA; j_call: TRBJ2-1; v_call: TRBV5-1; cdr3_nt: TGCGCCAGCAGCCAGATTGGTTCCGACAGTTACAATGAGCAGTTCTTC; cdr3_aa: CASSQIGSDSYNEQFF
d_call: TRBD1; clone_size: NA; j_call: TRBJ2-7; v_call: TRBV6-5; cdr3_nt: TGTGCCAGCAAGGAGACAGGGGGCTACGAGCAGTACTTC; cdr3_aa: CASKETGGYEQYF
d_call: NA; clone_size: few; j_call: TRBJ2-3; v_call: TRBV6-1; cdr3_nt: TGTGCCAGCAGTGAAGTCCTGGCAACCACAGATACGCAGTATTTT; cdr3_aa: CASSEVLATTDTQYF
d_call: TRBD2; clone_size: NA; j_call: TRBJ2-5; v_call: TRBV27; cdr3_nt: TGTGCCAGCAGTTTAAGTCGAACTAGCGGGGGATTGAAGGAATACTTC; cdr3_aa: CASSLSRTSGGLKEYF
d_call: NA; clone_size: NA; j_call: TRBJ1-1; v_call: TRBV19; cdr3_nt: TGTGCCAGTAGTCACCCCAGGGGAAGCGCTTTCTTT; cdr3_aa: CASSHPRGSAFF
d_call: NA; clone_size: NA; j_call: TRBJ2-1; v_call: TRBV7-2; cdr3_nt: TGTGCCAGCAGCTCCTACCGTTACAATGAGCAGTTCTTC; cdr3_aa: CASSSYRYNEQFF
d_call: NA; clone_size: once; j_call: TRBJ1-6; v_call: TRBV5-6; cdr3_nt: TGTGCCAGCAGCAGGGGGGGTGTTGGTTCACCCCTCCACTTT; cdr3_aa: CASSRGGVGSPLHF
d_call: NA; clone_size: NA; j_call: TRBJ1-1; v_call: TRBV6-6; cdr3_nt: TGTGCCAGCAGTTACTCTGGAGTGAACACTGAAGCTTTCTTT; cdr3_aa: CASSYSGVNTEAFF
d_call: TRBD2; clone_size: NA; j_call: TRBJ2-7; v_call: TRBV19; cdr3_nt: TGTGCCAGTAGTATGGGCGCGGGAGGGCCCCACGAGCAGTACTTC; cdr3_aa: CASSMGAGGPHEQYF
d_call: TRBD1; clone_size: NA; j_call: TRBJ2-7; v_call: TRBV6-5; cdr3_nt: TGTGCCAGCAGTTACTCGGACAGGGGGGCCCTCGAGCAGTACTTC; cdr3_aa: CASSYSDRGALEQYF
d_call: NA; clone_size: NA; j_call: TRBJ2-7; v_call: TRBV25-1; cdr3_nt: TGTGCCAGCAGTAGAGCGGGTGCCGTCCTCTCCTACGAGCAGTACTTC; cdr3_aa: CASSRAGAVLSYEQYF
d_call: TRBD2; clone_size: few; j_call: TRBJ2-3; v_call: TRBV6-5; cdr3_nt: TGTGCCAGCTCGAGGACTAGCGGCACAGATACGCAGTATTTT; cdr3_aa: CASSRTSGTDTQYF
d_call: NA; clone_size: NA; j_call: TRBJ1-4; v_call: TRBV7-9; cdr3_nt: TGTGCCAGCAGCTTAACCCTAAGACACCCTGCAACTAATGAAAAACTGTTTTTT; cdr3_aa: CASSLTLRHPATNEKLFF
d_call: NA; clone_size: NA; j_call: TRBJ1-1; v_call: TRBV10-3; cdr3_nt: TGTGCCATCAGCACCGGACGGCAGGGGCCCAACACTGAAGCTTTCTTT; cdr3_aa: CAISTGRQGPNTEAFF